This T cell receptor beta chain was observed in a study of T cell changes during pregnancy in multiple sclerosis. CDR1 is GTSNPN, CDR2 SVGIG, per germline (reference sequence). The CDR3 consists of 10 residues. Between the trimmed V and J ends, which lost 8 bases and 4 bases, there was a span of 8 bases. Assay: immunoSEQ multiplex PCR; the TCRdb copy retains only in-frame clones and omits some. The sample has about 34,000 clones, around 90% seen once. The clonotype comes from a female donor with multiple sclerosis, enrolled in a pregnancy study. The source was CD8+ T cells from peripheral blood mononuclear cells, collected in the third trimester of pregnancy. This sequence joins TRBV30 and TRBJ1-2; no definite D call. In DNA form, the CDR3 reads TGTGCCGGCAAAACCTATGGCTACACCTTC. Amino acid sequence: CAGKTYGYTF.